This T cell receptor (beta chain) was sequenced during a study of CD8+CD57+ T cells in acquired aplastic anemia. As for the study in general: Yields of DNA that came from sorted CD4+ and CD8+ cells averaged roughly 3.2 ug.

The template for TCR beta VDJ and CDR3 sequence profiling was genomic DNA. TCRdb recomputed calls from the reads with MiXCR, one row per CDR3 protein. The data show around 150,000 distinct CDR3 sequences, less than 50% seen once. A remark on this clonotype: What it binds is unknown.

Study-level findings and limits: CD8+ Simpson's diversity did not differ significantly between patients and controls.

Trimming removed 3 bases from V and 4 bases from J; junction bases left unmatched: 6. The germline CDR1 and CDR2 sequences are KGHDR and SFDVKD. This CDR3 spans 15 amino acids. Flow cytometry had shown expanded CD8+CD57+ cells in the patients chosen for sequencing. The chain uses TRBV24-1 and TRBJ2-3; 7 nucleotides line up with TRBD1. This sequence originates from a human donor with aplastic anemia. The material sequenced was sorted CD4+, CD8+, or CD8+CD57+ T cells (not recorded which) from PBMCs. The DNA for the CDR3 is TGTGCCACCAGTGATGGACAGGTTATATCAGATACGCAGTATTTT. This sequence encodes CATSDGQVISDTQYF.